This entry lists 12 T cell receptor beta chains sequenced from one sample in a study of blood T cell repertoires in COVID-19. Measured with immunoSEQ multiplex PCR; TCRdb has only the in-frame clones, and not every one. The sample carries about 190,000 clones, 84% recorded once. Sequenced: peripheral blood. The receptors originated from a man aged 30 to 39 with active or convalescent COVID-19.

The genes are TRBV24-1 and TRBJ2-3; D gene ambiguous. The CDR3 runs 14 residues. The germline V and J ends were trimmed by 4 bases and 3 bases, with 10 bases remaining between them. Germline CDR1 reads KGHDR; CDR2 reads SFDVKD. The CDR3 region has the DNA TGTGCCACCAGTGACCGGTCCCAAACAGATACGCAGTATTTT. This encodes CATSDRSQTDTQYF.

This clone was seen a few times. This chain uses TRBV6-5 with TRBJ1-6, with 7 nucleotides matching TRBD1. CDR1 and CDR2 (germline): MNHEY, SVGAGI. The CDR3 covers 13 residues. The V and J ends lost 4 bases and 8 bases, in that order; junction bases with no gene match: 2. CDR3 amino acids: CASSSTGDSPLHF. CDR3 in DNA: TGTGCCAGCAGTTCTACAGGGGATTCACCCCTCCACTTT.

CDR3 DNA: TGTGCCAGCAGCTTAGAAGGGACAGATAACCACAACTATGGCTACACCTTC. It codes for CASSLEGTDNHNYGYTF. V usage is TRBV7-9 and J usage is TRBJ1-2; 7 bases are a match to TRBD1. This CDR3 is built from 17 residues. The germline CDR1 and CDR2 sequences are SEHNR and FQNEAQ (reference sequence). The junction had 10 bases not matched to a gene; V was cut back by 1 base and J by 2 bases.

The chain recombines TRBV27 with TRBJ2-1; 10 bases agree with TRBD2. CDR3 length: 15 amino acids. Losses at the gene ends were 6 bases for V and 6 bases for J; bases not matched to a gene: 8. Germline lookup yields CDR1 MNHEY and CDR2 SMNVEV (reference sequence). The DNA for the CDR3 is TGTGCCAGCAGCTCTACTAGCGGGGAGTCCAATGAGCAGTTCTTC. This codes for CASSSTSGESNEQFF.

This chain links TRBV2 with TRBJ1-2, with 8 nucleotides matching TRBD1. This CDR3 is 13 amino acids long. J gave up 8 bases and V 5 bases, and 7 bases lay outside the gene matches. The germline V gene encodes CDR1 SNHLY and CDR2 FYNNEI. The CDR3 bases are TGTGCCAGCAGTTATCAGGGGGCGCACGGCTACACCTTC. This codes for CASSYQGAHGYTF. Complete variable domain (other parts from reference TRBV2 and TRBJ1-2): EPEVTQTPSHQVTQMGQEVILRCVPISNHLYFYWYRQILGQKVEFLVSFYNNEISEKSEIFDDQFSVERPDGSNFTLKIRSTKLEDSAMYFCASSYQGAHGYTFGSGTRLTVV.

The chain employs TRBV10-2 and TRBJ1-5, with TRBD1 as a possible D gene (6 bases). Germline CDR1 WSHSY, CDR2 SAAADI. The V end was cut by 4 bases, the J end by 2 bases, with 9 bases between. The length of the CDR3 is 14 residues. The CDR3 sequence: CASSAAGGNQPQHF. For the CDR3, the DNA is TGCGCCAGCAGTGCGGCAGGGGGCAATCAGCCCCAGCATTTT.

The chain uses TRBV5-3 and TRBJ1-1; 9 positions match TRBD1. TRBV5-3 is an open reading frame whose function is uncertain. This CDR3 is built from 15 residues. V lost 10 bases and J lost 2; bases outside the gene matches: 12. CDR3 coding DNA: TGTGCCCGAGAGAGGGACAGGGAACTTAACACTGAAGCTTTCTTT. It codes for CARERDRELNTEAFF.

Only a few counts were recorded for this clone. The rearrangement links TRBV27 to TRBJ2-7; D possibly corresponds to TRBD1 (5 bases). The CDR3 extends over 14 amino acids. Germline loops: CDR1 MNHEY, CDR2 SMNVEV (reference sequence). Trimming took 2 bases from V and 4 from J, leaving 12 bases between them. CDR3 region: CASSLAAGRYEQYF. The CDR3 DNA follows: TGTGCCAGCAGTTTAGCGGCAGGGCGTTACGAGCAGTACTTC.

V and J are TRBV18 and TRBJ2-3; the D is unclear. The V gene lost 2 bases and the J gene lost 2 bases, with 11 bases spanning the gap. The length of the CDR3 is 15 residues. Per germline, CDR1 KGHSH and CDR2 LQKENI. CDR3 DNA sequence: TGTGCCAGCTCACCAGAGCTCCTCATCACAGATACGCAGTATTTT. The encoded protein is CASSPELLITDTQYF.

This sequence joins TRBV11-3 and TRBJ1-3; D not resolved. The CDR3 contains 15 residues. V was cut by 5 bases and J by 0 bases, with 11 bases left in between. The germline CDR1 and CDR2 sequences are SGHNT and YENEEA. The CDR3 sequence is CASSPRRSSGNTIYF. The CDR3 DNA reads TGTGCCAGCAGCCCCCGACGGAGCTCTGGAAACACCATATATTTT.

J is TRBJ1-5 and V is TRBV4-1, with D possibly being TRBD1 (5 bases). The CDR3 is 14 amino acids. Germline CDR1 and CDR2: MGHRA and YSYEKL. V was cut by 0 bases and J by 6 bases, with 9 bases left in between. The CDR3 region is CASSQDIGGQPQHF. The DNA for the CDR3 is TGCGCCAGCAGCCAAGATATCGGGGGTCAGCCCCAGCATTTT.

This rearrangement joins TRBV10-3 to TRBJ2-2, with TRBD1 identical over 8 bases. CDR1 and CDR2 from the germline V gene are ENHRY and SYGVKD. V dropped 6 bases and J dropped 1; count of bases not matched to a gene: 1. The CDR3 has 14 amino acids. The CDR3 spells CAIRGTGNTGELFF. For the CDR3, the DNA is TGTGCCATCAGAGGGACAGGGAACACCGGGGAGCTGTTTTTT.